This T cell receptor (beta chain) was documented in a study of brain T cells in children with intractable seizures. TCRdb keeps only in-frame clones here, not all; method: immunoSEQ multiplex PCR. Among about 20,000 clones, roughly 94% were seen once, and the ten largest hold 6.4%. Germline V gene lookup returns CDR1 MNHNS and CDR2 SASEGT. V lost 3 bases, J lost 10 bases, and 18 bases lay in between. The CDR3 has 14 amino acids. The source was peripheral blood, collected at surgery. This TCR was recovered from a boy aged 10-17 years with focal cortical dysplasia and intractable seizures. This chain uses TRBV6-1 with TRBJ1-2; the D gene is possibly TRBD1 (6 bases). The CDR3 nucleotides read TGTGCCAGCAGTGAGGGGGGGGGCGCCGATCCCTACACCTTC. It codes for CASSEGGGADPYTF.